This T cell receptor beta chain was recorded in a study of T cells in Graves' hyperthyroidism and ophthalmopathy. There were TCR beta CDR3 regions amplified from RNA transcripts. TCR CDR3 underwent first-round RT-PCR with the HTBI primer set. TCRdb recomputed calls from the multiplex PCR reads with MiXCR, one row per CDR3 protein. The table shows 550,000 to 700,000 distinct CDR3 sequences, with roughly 50% occurring only once. Germline values: CDR1 MGHDK, CDR2 SYGVNS. J was trimmed by 4 bases and V by 6 bases; bases with no gene match: 8. CDR3 length: 16 amino acids. This clonotype was detected only once.

The chain has TRBV25-1 and TRBJ1-6; 8 bases align to TRBD1. This sequence originates from an adult woman with Graves' disease, either hyperthyroidism or ophthalmopathy (not recorded which). The sequenced material came from peripheral blood or thyroid tissue (not recorded which). The CDR3 coding sequence is TGTGCCAGCAGCTCCCTCAGGGGGCTGTATAATTCACCCCTCCACTTT. It yields the protein CASSSLRGLYNSPLHF.